The 5 T cell receptor beta chains in this list originate from one sample, sequenced in a study of immune cell composition in non-small cell lung cancer. Normal lung was taken at the farthest possible site, at least 3 cm from tumour. This table comes from immunoSEQ multiplex PCR, and its TCRdb copy is limited to in-frame clones, with some not included. The sample includes about 6,100 clones, around 71% seen only once; the top ten take roughly 5.8%. Sequencing was performed on non-adjacent lung tissue. All receptors derive from a human donor with non-small cell lung cancer.

The J gene is TRBJ1-1, the V gene TRBV15; D perhaps matches TRBD1 (5 bases). This CDR3 contains 17 residues. Germline V CDR1 and CDR2: LNHNV, YYDKDF (reference sequence). Trimming removed 1 base from V and 4 bases from J, with 19 bases in between. The CDR3 is CATSRGQTAKDVTEAFF. The DNA for the CDR3 is TGTGCCACCAGCAGAGGACAGACAGCGAAGGATGTCACTGAAGCTTTCTTT.

This chain uses TRBV5-1 with TRBJ2-2; 7 bases line up with TRBD1. CDR1 is SGHRS and CDR2 is YFSETQ in the germline V gene. V gave up 4 bases and J gave up 5 bases; unmatched junction bases: 11. This CDR3 is 16 amino acids long. The DNA of the CDR3 is TGCGCCAGCAGCATATACTACAGGGGAGAAACCGGGGAGCTGTTTTTT. Translated: CASSIYYRGETGELFF.

The CDR3 DNA reads TGTGCCAGCAGCTTAGACGCGATAAATTCACCCCTCCACTTT. This gives the protein CASSLDAINSPLHF. This sequence joins TRBV7-9 and TRBJ1-6; D is unclear. From germline, CDR1 is SEHNR and CDR2 FQNEAQ (reference sequence). The CDR3 is 14 residues long. V dropped 1 base and J dropped 7 bases, with 8 bases sitting between them.

The chain has TRBV9 and TRBJ1-2; D is ambiguous. The CDR3 is 13 amino acids. The V gene's germline CDR1 is SGDLS and CDR2 YYNGEE. Trimming pared 0 bases from V and 4 bases from J, leaving 7 bases between. The CDR3 DNA reads TGTGCCAGCAGCGTAGGGGGAGCCTATGGCTACACCTTC. Translating it yields CASSVGGAYGYTF.

The chain recombines TRBV29-1 with TRBJ2-7, with TRBD2 matching over 9 bases. The V segment lost 6 bases and the J segment 3 bases; nucleotides outside the gene matches: 6. Germline V lookup: CDR1 SQVTM, CDR2 ANQGSEA. CDR3 length: 13 amino acids. The CDR3 nucleotides are TGCAGCGTGTTAGCGGGGGCCGTCTACGAGCAGTACTTC. Amino acids: CSVLAGAVYEQYF.